This TCR beta chain was sequenced for a study of T-cell reconstitution after alpha-beta-depleted transplantation in children. Unique molecular identifiers were used in preparing the TCRbeta library. TCRdb re-called the PCR reads through MiXCR, storing one row per CDR3 protein. The sample has some 600,000 distinct CDR3 sequences; under 15% are singletons. Study-level points and caveats: Several hundred expanded graft clones reportedly were the source of alpha-beta T cells about two months after transplant. Some patients owed their high day-60 TCRbeta diversity to surviving recipient T cells and thymic progenitors. T-cell counts and diversity were attributed mostly to newly produced T cells one year after transplant.

Comments on this clonotype: Antigen unknown.

The receptor was isolated from a male patient under 18 who had a stem cell transplant for acute myeloid leukemia, so the T cells may come from the graft donor. The specimen was PBMCs, mostly from graft donor cells, collected 360 days after TCRalphabeta/CD19-depleted stem cell transplant.

The CDR3 DNA reads TGTGCCAGCAGCCTGACTAGCGGGAGACCGTCGCACGAGCAGTACTTC. This translates into CASSLTSGRPSHEQYF. The chain employs TRBV7-3 and TRBJ2-7; 12 positions match TRBD2. Germline CDR1 SGHTA, CDR2 FQGTGA. CDR3 length: 16 residues. V gave up 5 bases and J gave up 5 bases; unmatched junction bases: 10.